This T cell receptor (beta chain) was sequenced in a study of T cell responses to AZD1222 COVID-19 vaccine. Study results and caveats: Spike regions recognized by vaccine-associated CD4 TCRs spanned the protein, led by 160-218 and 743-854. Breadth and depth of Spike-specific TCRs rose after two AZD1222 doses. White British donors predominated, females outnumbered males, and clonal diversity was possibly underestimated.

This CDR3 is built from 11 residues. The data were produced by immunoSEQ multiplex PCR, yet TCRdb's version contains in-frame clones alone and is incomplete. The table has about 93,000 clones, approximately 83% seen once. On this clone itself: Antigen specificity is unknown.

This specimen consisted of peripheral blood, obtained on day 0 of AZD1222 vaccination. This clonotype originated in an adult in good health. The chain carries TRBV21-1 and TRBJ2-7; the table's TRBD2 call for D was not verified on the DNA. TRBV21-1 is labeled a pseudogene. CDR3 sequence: CASSKTGSLYF. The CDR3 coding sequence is TGTGCCAGCAGCAAGACTGGAAGTCTGTACTTC.